Following are 27 T cell receptor beta chains from one sample sequenced in a study of blood T cells in healthy people across ages. Primed by a sample-barcoded 5' primer and a J-beta primer mix, a second PCR proceeded for roughly 7 to 12 cycles. MiXCR, run by TCRdb on the 5' RACE reads, gives a single entry per CDR3 protein. Of almost 1 million distinct CDR3 sequences detected, just over 50% appear once; the ten largest clones hold over 20%. The sample taken for sequencing was blood. These receptors all stem from a woman in her fifties or sixties in good health.

The chain links TRBV3-1 to TRBJ2-7; TRBD2 matches at 8 bases. CDR3 length equals 14 residues. Germline CDR1 and CDR2: LGHDT and YNNKEL (reference sequence). The V segment lost 0 bases and the J segment 5 bases; nucleotides outside the gene matches: 3. In DNA, the CDR3 is TGTGCCAGCAGCCAAGATCCGGGACTAGACGAGCAGTACTTC. It encodes CASSQDPGLDEQYF.

This chain links TRBV7-9 with TRBJ2-3, with D uncertain. Germline CDR1 is SEHNR and CDR2 is FQNEAQ (reference sequence). This CDR3 has 14 amino acids. V was trimmed by 6 bases and J by 3 bases, leaving 13 bases between them. The CDR3 nucleotides read TGTGCCAGCAGAATCGGTTTCGAAACAGATACGCAGTATTTT. Encoded protein: CASRIGFETDTQYF.

This clonotype was detected only a few times. V and J are TRBV7-2 and TRBJ2-3, with D uncertain. The CDR3 covers 16 residues. CDR1 and CDR2 (germline): SGHTA, FQGNSA. Trimming cost V 2 bases and J 2 bases, with 14 bases left between them. The CDR3 DNA is TGTGCCAGCAGCTTAACAGTGGTGGGATCCACAGATACGCAGTATTTT. It is translated as CASSLTVVGSTDTQYF.

V gene TRBV12-3 or TRBV12-4 combines with J gene TRBJ1-6; a weak D match, TRBD1 (6 bases). This CDR3 is 12 amino acids long. Trimming removed 7 bases at V and 9 bases at J, with 10 bases between. Written as DNA, the CDR3 is TGTGCCAGCATGCAGGGGTTTTCACCCCTCCACTTT. Amino acid sequence: CASMQGFSPLHF.

This clonotype was seen a handful of times. The chain couples TRBV28 to TRBJ2-7; TRBD2 matches 8 bases. The CDR3 length is 15 residues. The germline V gene has CDR1 MDHEN and CDR2 SYDVKM. J was trimmed by 5 bases and V by 6 bases; bases with no gene match: 12. Here the CDR3 reads CASSKYPGLVNEQYF. The CDR3 nucleotides are TGTGCCAGCAGCAAGTACCCGGGACTAGTTAACGAGCAGTACTTC. The variable domain in full, completed from reference TRBV28 and TRBJ2-7, reads DVKVTQSSRYLVKRTGEKVFLECVQDMDHENMFWYRQDPGLGLRLIYFSYDVKMKEKGDIPEGYSVSREKKERFSLILESASTNQTSMYLCASSKYPGLVNEQYFGPGTRLTVT.

V is TRBV12-3 or TRBV12-4 and J is TRBJ1-2; possible D gene TRBD1, 5 bases. CDR3 length equals 16 residues. The V gene lost 3 bases and the J gene lost 8 bases, with 22 bases spanning the gap. As DNA, the CDR3 is TGTGCCAGCAGTTTTGGCCCCGCTCGGGGCCTCGGCGGCTACACCTTC. As protein: CASSFGPARGLGGYTF.

This clonotype has only a few counts. The genes are TRBV11-2 and TRBJ2-7; D not certain. Trimming pared 8 bases from V and 1 base from J, leaving 9 bases between. Germline CDR1 reads SGHAT; CDR2 reads FQNNGV. This CDR3 contains 12 residues. CDR3 in DNA: TGTGCCAGCGGAGCAGAATCCTACGAGCAGTACTTC. Translating gives CASGAESYEQYF.

V gene TRBV20-1 combines with J gene TRBJ2-1, with D unclear. V lost 2 bases and J 1 base, leaving 9 bases between the germline ends. CDR3 size: 14 residues. Germline V gives CDR1 DFQATT, CDR2 SNEGSKA (reference sequence). The CDR3 DNA follows: TGCAGTGCTAGAAAAGCCAATTCCTACAATGAGCAGTTCTTC. It encodes CSARKANSYNEQFF.

V is TRBV12-3 or TRBV12-4 and J is TRBJ1-1; D call uncertain. This CDR3 region has 10 residues. Deletions cut 8 bases from V and 5 bases from J, with 6 bases between. In DNA, the CDR3 is TGTGCCAGCGGGAGTACTGAAGCTTTCTTT. This sequence encodes CASGSTEAFF.

The V call is TRBV7-2, the J call TRBJ2-7; D ambiguous. The CDR3 runs to 14 residues. Germline-derived CDR1 and CDR2 are SGHTA and FQGNSA. Trimming took off 3 bases at V and 4 bases at J, with 13 bases between the two ends. This CDR3 reads CASSFSEQTYEQYF. CDR3 DNA sequence: TGTGCCAGCAGCTTCTCGGAACAGACTTACGAGCAGTACTTC.

The chain carries TRBV3-1 and TRBJ2-5; TRBD1 matches 9 bases. The DNA matches TRBJ2-7 better at its end, which makes the J call doubtful. CDR3 size: 15 residues. Germline CDR1 reads LGHDT; CDR2 reads YNNKEL (reference sequence). This CDR3 reads CASSPGGTGRDEQYF. Written as DNA, the CDR3 is TGTGCCAGCAGCCCTGGCGGGACAGGGAGAGACGAGCAGTACTTC.

The chain uses TRBV10-2 and TRBJ2-4; D not certain. V dropped 0 bases and J dropped 8 bases, with 14 bases sitting between them. The CDR3 consists of 15 residues. Germline V lookup: CDR1 WSHSY, CDR2 SAAADI. Written as DNA, the CDR3 is TGCGCCAGCAGTGAGTCCGGTGTTTCTAAAGACATTCAGTACTTC. Its protein product is CASSESGVSKDIQYF.

V gene TRBV11-1 combines with J gene TRBJ2-4, with D perhaps TRBD1 (5 bases). The CDR3 extends over 11 amino acids. V was clipped by 10 bases and J by 13 bases, with 17 bases between them. Germline-derived CDR1 and CDR2 are SGHAT and FQDESV (reference sequence). CDR3 in amino acids: CATRLGPQQYF. The CDR3 DNA reads TGTGCCACCAGGTTGGGGCCACAGCAGTACTTC. Drawing the rest from reference TRBV11-1 and TRBJ2-4, the complete variable domain is EAEVAQSPRYKITEKSQAVAFWCDPISGHATLYWYRQILGQGPELLVQFQDESVVDDSQLPKDRFSAERLKGVDSTLKIQPAELGDSAMYLCATRLGPQQYFGAGTRLSVL.

V and J are TRBV7-9 and TRBJ2-3, with D hard to call. Trimming stripped 2 bases from V and 6 bases from J, with 6 bases between. CDR3 size: 12 residues. Looked up from germline, CDR1 is SEHNR and CDR2 is FQNEAQ (reference sequence). The CDR3 DNA reads as TGTGCCAGCAGCTTAAAGACGGATACGCAGTATTTT. This codes for CASSLKTDTQYF. The full variable domain, rest sourced from reference TRBV7-9 and TRBJ2-3, is DTGVSQNPRHKITKRGQNVTFRCDPISEHNRLYWYRQTLGQGPEFLTYFQNEAQLEKSRLLSDRFSAERPKGSFSTLEIQRTEQGDSAMYLCASSLKTDTQYFGPGTRLTVL.

The chain employs TRBV4-2 and TRBJ1-1; D unresolved. Germline V lookup: CDR1 LGHNA, CDR2 YNFKEQ. V was shortened by 2 bases and J by 7 bases, with 8 bases between the two germline ends. The CDR3 contains 12 residues. In nucleotides, the CDR3 is TGTGCCAGCAGCCAATTTTTGAATGAAGCTTTCTTT. Translation gives CASSQFLNEAFF.

This clonotype has just one count. This chain uses TRBV6-2 or TRBV6-3 with TRBJ1-5; D remains unclear. Looked up from germline, CDR1 is MNHEY and CDR2 is SVGEGT. This CDR3 region has 15 residues. Trimming stripped 0 bases from V and 0 bases from J, with 6 bases between. The CDR3 sequence is CASSYSSYSNQPQHF. CDR3 DNA sequence: TGTGCCAGCAGTTACTCGTCGTATAGCAATCAGCCCCAGCATTTT.

The chain employs TRBV13 and TRBJ2-1; TRBD2 aligns across 13 bases. There are 15 residues in the CDR3. The ends lost 4 bases at V and 4 bases at J; junction bases unmatched: 1. Germline CDR1 and CDR2: PRHDT and FYEKMQ (reference sequence). CDR3 DNA sequence: TGTGCCAGCAGCTGGGGACTAGCGGGGTACAATGAGCAGTTCTTC. Protein: CASSWGLAGYNEQFF.

This clonotype was observed a few times. The rearrangement uses TRBV15 and TRBJ2-3, with D unclear. The CDR3 has 14 residues. Per germline, CDR1 LNHNV and CDR2 YYDKDF (reference sequence). The V gene lost 1 base and the J gene lost 2 bases, with 7 bases spanning the gap. CDR3 loop: CATSRGLITDTQYF. In DNA form, the CDR3 reads TGTGCCACCAGCAGAGGCCTGATCACAGATACGCAGTATTTT. The variable domain in full, with the rest retrieved from reference TRBV15 and TRBJ2-3, is DAMVIQNPRYQVTQFGKPVTLSCSQTLNHNVMYWYQQKSSQAPKLLFHYYDKDFNNEADTPDNFQSRRPNTSFCFLDIRSPGLGDTAMYLCATSRGLITDTQYFGPGTRLTVL.

This chain connects TRBV18 to TRBJ2-7; 7 bases align to TRBD2. CDR1 and CDR2 (germline): KGHSH, LQKENI. The CDR3 covers 13 residues. Unmatched junction bases numbered 6, after V lost 4 bases and J lost 6 bases. CDR3: CASSRAGTIEQYF. CDR3 DNA sequence: TGTGCCAGCTCACGAGCCGGGACTATCGAGCAGTACTTC.

This clonotype was seen a few times. This CDR3 reads CASKTGKGGYTF. The DNA of the CDR3 is TGTGCCAGCAAAACAGGGAAAGGCGGCTACACCTTC. J is TRBJ1-2 and V is TRBV27, with D possibly being TRBD1 (6 bases). CDR1 and CDR2 (germline): MNHEY, SMNVEV (reference sequence). This CDR3 region has 12 residues. V shed 7 bases and J shed 8 bases, with 14 bases lying between them.

The V gene is TRBV20-1, the J gene TRBJ2-5; the D gene is possibly TRBD1 (5 bases). Germline CDR1 DFQATT, CDR2 SNEGSKA (reference sequence). The CDR3 spans 15 residues. Deletions cut 3 bases from V and 11 bases from J, with 25 bases between. The CDR3 loop is CSASEETGYYNEQYF. Written as DNA, the CDR3 is TGCAGTGCTAGTGAGGAAACAGGTTACTACAATGAGCAGTACTTC.

The V gene is TRBV5-1, the J gene TRBJ2-4; D may be TRBD1 or TRBD2 (7 bases each). The end of the DNA is better explained by TRBJ2-7, so the J call may be wrong. Germline CDR1 is SGHRS and CDR2 is YFSETQ. This CDR3 is built from 14 residues. CDR3 sequence: CASSFDREGYEQYF. DNA for the CDR3: TGCGCCAGCAGCTTCGACAGGGAGGGATACGAGCAGTACTTC.

This clonotype was counted a few times. This chain connects TRBV3-1 to TRBJ2-5, with 7 bases aligning to TRBD1. The CDR3 sequence is 15 residues long. Trimming took 1 base from V and 4 from J; bases not matched to a gene: 6. Per germline, CDR1 LGHDT and CDR2 YNNKEL (reference sequence). The CDR3 region is CASSQGATGPETQYF. Here the CDR3 DNA reads TGTGCCAGCAGCCAAGGAGCGACAGGGCCAGAGACCCAGTACTTC.

The chain combines TRBV5-1 with TRBJ2-7; TRBD2 matches 10 bases. The CDR3 sequence is 18 residues long. Germline V gene lookup returns CDR1 SGHRS and CDR2 YFSETQ. V was pared by 4 bases and J by 0 bases, with 13 bases of the junction left unmatched. In DNA, the CDR3 is TGCGCCAGCAGCCTTTCCCATCTAGCGGGAGTCCTCTCCTACGAGCAGTACTTC. Translated: CASSLSHLAGVLSYEQYF.

This clonotype has just one count. The chain recombines TRBV9 with TRBJ2-3, with 8 bases fitting TRBD1. J lost 1 base, V lost 4 bases, and 8 bases had no gene match. The CDR3 is 16 residues long. Germline CDR1 is SGDLS and CDR2 is YYNGEE. DNA for the CDR3: TGTGCCAGCAGCCGGAACCCGGGACAGGGCACAGATACGCAGTATTTT. Protein product: CASSRNPGQGTDTQYF.

The chain couples TRBV15 to TRBJ2-7; 13 nucleotides agree with TRBD2. This CDR3 comprises 17 residues. The germline V gene has CDR1 LNHNV and CDR2 YYDKDF (reference sequence). V trimming: 1 base; J trimming: 3 bases; junction bases outside the gene matches: 6. This CDR3 is CATSRVPRTSGGYEQYF. CDR3 coding DNA: TGTGCCACCAGCAGAGTGCCCCGGACTAGCGGGGGCTACGAGCAGTACTTC.

This rearrangement joins TRBV7-2 to TRBJ2-6; no firm D call. V lost 5 bases and J lost 0, with 11 bases in between. The CDR3 has 16 residues. CDR1 and CDR2 from the germline V gene are SGHTA and FQGNSA. CDR3 residues: CASSERPLSGANVLTF. CDR3 sequence (DNA): TGTGCCAGCAGCGAAAGACCGCTCTCTGGGGCCAACGTCCTGACTTTC. Complete variable domain (other parts from reference TRBV7-2 and TRBJ2-6): GAGVSQSPSNKVTEKGKDVELRCDPISGHTALYWYRQSLGQGLEFLIYFQGNSAPDKSGLPSDRFSAERTGGSVSTLTIQRTQQEDSAVYLCASSERPLSGANVLTFGAGSRLTVL.